The 18 T cell receptor beta chains in this list originate from one sample, sequenced in a study of circulating CD8 cells and anti-PD-1 response in melanoma. The QIAseq Immune Repertoire TCR panel built the libraries from about 16 ng of total RNA. TCRdb ran MiXCR on the reads and lists one entry per CDR3 protein. This table holds around 530 distinct CDR3 sequences, 6.5% to 9.5% found once. From live CD3+CD8+TCRalphabeta+ cells, four PD-1 and/or TIGIT subsets were sorted. The source material was CD8+ T cells from PBMCs, sampled at baseline or after one month of anti-PD-1 therapy (not recorded which). The source is a human donor with melanoma.

By share of the sample, this clonotype is medium-sized (0.01 to 0.1%). The chain combines TRBV4-3 with TRBJ1-1, with unresolved D. The V gene lost 1 base and the J gene lost 0 bases, with 6 bases spanning the gap. The germline V gene has CDR1 LGHNA and CDR2 YSLEER. There are 14 residues in the CDR3. CDR3 sequence (DNA): TGCGCCAGCAGCCAAGGGTCGTTGAACACTGAAGCTTTCTTT. This codes for CASSQGSLNTEAFF.

Sample share makes this clonotype medium-sized. J is TRBJ2-1 and V is TRBV27; 8 nucleotides match TRBD1. The V gene's germline CDR1 is MNHEY and CDR2 SMNVEV (reference sequence). The CDR3 has 13 amino acids. With 2 bases clipped from V and 7 bases from J, the junction kept 1 base outside the gene matches. CDR3 coding DNA: TGTGCCAGCAGTTTAGGACAGGGTAATGAGCAGTTCTTC. Its translation is CASSLGQGNEQFF.

In this sample, this clonotype is large. CDR3 protein: CASSIGRTEAFF. DNA of the CDR3: TGTGCCAGTAGTATAGGGAGGACTGAAGCTTTCTTT. The chain employs TRBV19 and TRBJ1-1; D is undetermined. Germline V CDR1 and CDR2: LNHDA, SQIVND (reference sequence). V was clipped by 1 base and J by 5 bases, with 5 bases between them. CDR3 length: 12 residues.

In this sample, this clonotype is medium-sized. The V call is TRBV19, the J call TRBJ1-1, with D possibly being TRBD1 (5 bases). CDR3 length: 14 residues. Germline lookup yields CDR1 LNHDA and CDR2 SQIVND (reference sequence). V lost 6 bases and J lost 6, with 17 bases in between. The CDR3 DNA reads TGTGCCAGTAGCCCACGAGTCCCAGGGTCTGAAGCTTTCTTT. Translating gives CASSPRVPGSEAFF.

This clonotype rates as large (0.1 to 1%). The rearrangement links TRBV19 to TRBJ1-3; D gene unclear. CDR1 LNHDA and CDR2 SQIVND come from the germline V gene (reference sequence). This CDR3 has 11 residues. The V and J ends lost 11 bases and 4 bases respectively, with 9 bases between them. The CDR3 region is CAQNQGNTIYF. CDR3 nucleotide sequence: TGTGCCCAGAATCAGGGAAACACCATATATTTT.

This clonotype rates as medium-sized (0.01 to 0.1%). Given a much more abundant clone one base away, this may be a read error. The chain uses TRBV11-2 and TRBJ2-3; 7 nucleotides line up with TRBD2. In germline, CDR1 is SGHAT, CDR2 FQNNGV. The CDR3 sequence is 15 residues long. V was pared by 5 bases and J by 0 bases, with 5 bases of the junction left unmatched. The CDR3 is CASSRASGSTDTQYF. CDR3 nucleotides: TGTGCCAGCAGCCGGGCTAGCGGTAGCACAGATACGCAGTATTTT.

This clonotype rates as medium-sized (0.01 to 0.1%). The genes are TRBV10-2 and TRBJ2-7, with D perhaps TRBD2 (6 bases). V gave up 4 bases and J gave up 0 bases, with 19 bases separating them. This CDR3 region has 17 residues. Germline values: CDR1 WSHSY, CDR2 SAAADI. The DNA for the CDR3 is TGCGCCAGCAGTGGACCCACCGCGGGGCGCGACTCCTACGAGCAGTACTTC. It specifies CASSGPTAGRDSYEQYF.

By share, this clonotype counts as large (0.1 to 1%). The chain uses TRBV7-8 and TRBJ2-4; D not resolved. Germline V gives CDR1 SGHVS, CDR2 FQNEAQ. The V end lost 5 bases, the J end lost 6 bases, and 8 bases lay between the germline ends. CDR3 length: 12 residues. CDR3 nucleotide sequence: TGTGCCAGCAGCGCAGAGCGAAACATTCAGTACTTC. Residues: CASSAERNIQYF.

This clonotype is medium-sized by share. J is TRBJ1-2 and V is TRBV19, with TRBD1 matching over 8 bases. The CDR3 runs to 13 residues. Germline CDR1 LNHDA, CDR2 SQIVND (reference sequence). The V gene end was trimmed by 6 bases and the J gene end by 8 bases; junction bases not matched to a gene: 8. The CDR3 DNA follows: TGTGCCAGTAGCCTCCAGGGGGCTGGGGGCTACACCTTC. It codes for CASSLQGAGGYTF.

This clonotype is labeled as medium-sized. This chain connects TRBV25-1 to TRBJ2-1; 10 positions agree with TRBD1. The CDR3 runs 15 residues. Germline loops: CDR1 MGHDK, CDR2 SYGVNS. Losses at the gene ends were 6 bases for V and 2 bases for J; bases not matched to a gene: 4. In DNA, the CDR3 is TGTGCCAGCAGCCTAGGACAGGGGGCCTACAATGAGCAGTTCTTC. Translation: CASSLGQGAYNEQFF.

By share, this clonotype ranks as medium-sized. The J gene is TRBJ2-2, the V gene TRBV2; TRBD1 might be the D (6 bases). Trimming stripped 6 bases from V and 4 bases from J, with 15 bases between. This CDR3 contains 15 residues. CDR1 and CDR2 (germline): SNHLY, FYNNEI. The CDR3 region has the DNA TGTGCCAGCAGGGATCAGCCAGGGGCCACCGGGGAGCTGTTTTTT. It specifies CASRDQPGATGELFF.

V is TRBV19 and J is TRBJ1-3; 7 bases agree with TRBD1. The junction had 5 bases not matched to a gene; V was cut back by 3 bases and J by 3 bases. CDR3 size: 15 residues. Germline loops: CDR1 LNHDA, CDR2 SQIVND (reference sequence). The CDR3 loop is CASSIPTGSGNTIYF. The CDR3 DNA reads as TGTGCCAGTAGTATTCCGACAGGGAGTGGAAACACCATATATTTT.

This clonotype is categorized as large. As DNA, the CDR3 is TGTGCCAGCGGAGGACACCCCTCTGGAAACACCATATATTTT. Its protein is CASGGHPSGNTIYF. The chain combines TRBV25-1 with TRBJ1-3; D perhaps matches TRBD1 (5 bases). The CDR3 has 14 amino acids. Trimming took off 8 bases at V and 0 bases at J, with 11 bases between the two ends. Looked up from germline, CDR1 is MGHDK and CDR2 is SYGVNS.

By share, this clonotype ranks as large (0.1 to 1%). The rearrangement uses TRBV19 and TRBJ1-1; perhaps TRBD1 as D (5 bases). In germline, CDR1 is LNHDA, CDR2 SQIVND (reference sequence). The CDR3 spans 13 residues. With 3 bases removed from V and 4 bases from J, the gap between germline ends came to 9 bases. The CDR3 sequence: CASSIGAGTEAFF. CDR3 bases: TGTGCCAGTAGTATCGGGGCGGGCACTGAAGCTTTCTTT.

This clonotype is medium-sized within its sample. The V call is TRBV7-2, the J call TRBJ2-3; 7 bases fit TRBD1. The CDR3 has 17 amino acids. V lost 4 bases, J lost 1 base, and 11 bases stayed unmatched. CDR1 and CDR2 (germline): SGHTA, FQGNSA. The DNA of the CDR3 is TGTGCCAGCAGCTCGGATCCAGGGGGAAGGGGCACAGATACGCAGTATTTT. This sequence encodes CASSSDPGGRGTDTQYF.

This clonotype is medium-sized. The CDR3 coding sequence is TGTGCCAGCAGCTTACGTGGATTCTATAATTCACCCCTCCACTTT. It codes for CASSLRGFYNSPLHF. This chain connects TRBV5-6 to TRBJ1-6; no definite D call. Trimming pared 2 bases from V and 3 bases from J, leaving 9 bases between. This CDR3 has 15 amino acids. Germline V gives CDR1 SGHDT, CDR2 YYEEEE. Full variable domain (outside the CDR3, taken from reference TRBV5-6 and TRBJ1-6): DAGVTQSPTHLIKTRGQQVTLRCSPKSGHDTVSWYQQALGQGPQFIFQYYEEEERQRGNFPDRFSGHQFPNYSSELNVNALLLGDSALYLCASSLRGFYNSPLHFGNGTRLTVT.

By its share, this clonotype is large. J is TRBJ2-7 and V is TRBV20-1; the D call may be TRBD1 or TRBD2 (5 bases each). CDR3 length: 14 residues. The V end lost 0 bases, the J end lost 3 bases, and 12 bases lay between the germline ends. In germline, CDR1 is DFQATT, CDR2 SNEGSKA (reference sequence). CDR3 residues: CSARDLGENYEQYF. DNA for the CDR3: TGCAGTGCTAGAGATTTGGGGGAAAACTACGAGCAGTACTTC.

About this clonotype itself: This may be a read error, as it is one base from a much larger clone. The V call is TRBV19, the J call TRBJ1-1; D is undetermined. The germline V gene has CDR1 LNHDA and CDR2 SQIVND (reference sequence). V lost 1 base and J 4 bases, leaving 13 bases between the germline ends. The CDR3 length is 15 residues. The CDR3 bases are TGTGCCAGTAGTATAGGGCCAGGAGGATTCACTGAAGCTTTCTTT. Residues: CASSIGPGGFTEAFF.